What follows is one TCR beta chain and its context. The protocol was immunoSEQ multiplex PCR, while the TCRdb copy is restricted to in-frame clones and leaves out a portion. The sample lists approximately 6,500 clones; about 80% were seen once. These data originate in a study of immune evolution from preneoplasia to lung adenocarcinoma. The CDR3 is 13 residues long. J was trimmed by 10 bases and V by 4 bases; bases with no gene match: 8. Germline V gene lookup returns CDR1 SGHRS and CDR2 YFSETQ. The TCR was taken from a person aged 50 to 70 with lung adenocarcinoma. Sequenced material: FFPE minimally invasive lung adenocarcinoma tissue. The chain uses TRBV5-1 and TRBJ1-1; 9 bases agree with TRBD1. CDR3 loop: CASSAGTGKAAFF. Here the CDR3 DNA reads TGCGCCAGCAGCGCCGGGACAGGGAAAGCAGCTTTCTTT.